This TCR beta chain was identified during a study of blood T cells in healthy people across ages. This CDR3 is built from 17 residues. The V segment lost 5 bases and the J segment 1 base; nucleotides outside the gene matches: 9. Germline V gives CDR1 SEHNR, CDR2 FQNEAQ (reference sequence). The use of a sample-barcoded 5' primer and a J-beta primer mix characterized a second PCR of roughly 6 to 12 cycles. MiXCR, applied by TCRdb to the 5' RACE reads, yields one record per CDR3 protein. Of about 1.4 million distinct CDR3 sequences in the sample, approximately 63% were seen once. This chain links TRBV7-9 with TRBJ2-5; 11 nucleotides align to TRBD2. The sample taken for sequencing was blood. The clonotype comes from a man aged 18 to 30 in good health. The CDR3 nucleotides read TGTGCCAGCAGCAGGGCTGCCGGGACTAGCGGCCAAGAGACCCAGTACTTC. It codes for CASSRAAGTSGQETQYF.